Following are 8 T cell receptor beta chains from one sample sequenced in a study of T-cell reconstitution after alpha-beta-depleted transplantation in children. TCRbeta library construction was performed incorporating unique molecular identifiers. Each CDR3 protein gets one entry after TCRdb re-called the PCR reads with MiXCR. The sample consists of 170,000 or so distinct CDR3 sequences, around 7% of them appearing once. Material: PBMCs from the stem cell graft donor, obtained from the stem cell graft. The receptors shown here come from a human donor who donated a stem cell graft to a child with Wiskott-Aldrich syndrome.

This clonotype was recorded at least ten times. The gene calls are TRBV6-5 and TRBJ2-7; possible D gene TRBD1, 6 bases. With 2 bases removed from V and 3 bases from J, the gap between germline ends came to 8 bases. Germline V gene data show CDR1 as MNHEY and CDR2 as SVGAGI. The CDR3 length is 13 residues. The CDR3 bases are TGTGCCAGCAGTTACGAGACAGGCTACGAGCAGTACTTC. Its translation: CASSYETGYEQYF.

This clonotype showed up many times. The V call is TRBV12-3 or TRBV12-4, the J call TRBJ2-1; no firm D call. The CDR3 consists of 17 residues. V was shortened by 1 base and J by 3 bases, with 16 bases between the two germline ends. The CDR3 is CASSLEAGMRGYNEQFF. The DNA of the CDR3 is TGTGCCAGCAGTTTAGAAGCAGGAATGAGAGGCTACAATGAGCAGTTCTTC.

This clonotype was seen repeatedly, ten times or more. The V and J genes are TRBV15 and TRBJ2-7; TRBD1 is a possible D gene (6 bases). Germline V gives CDR1 LNHNV, CDR2 YYDKDF (reference sequence). The CDR3 loop spans 14 amino acids. V gave up 2 bases and J gave up 0 bases, with 8 bases separating them. The CDR3, as DNA: TGTGCCACCAGCAGACAGGGGAGCTCCTACGAGCAGTACTTC. Its translation: CATSRQGSSYEQYF.

The sample holds many counts of this clonotype. The chain recombines TRBV20-1 with TRBJ2-1, with D hard to call. The CDR3 has 14 amino acids. The germline V gene has CDR1 DFQATT and CDR2 SNEGSKA (reference sequence). With 0 bases removed from V and 7 bases from J, the gap between germline ends came to 13 bases. The CDR3 bases are TGCAGTGCTAGAGATTTAGGGCCCCAGAATGAGCAGTTCTTC. It specifies CSARDLGPQNEQFF.

This clonotype showed up many times. This chain connects TRBV20-1 to TRBJ2-1; 8 bases line up with TRBD1. Germline V gene lookup returns CDR1 DFQATT and CDR2 SNEGSKA (reference sequence). The CDR3 covers 15 residues. Losses at the gene ends were 1 base for V and 5 bases for J; bases not matched to a gene: 7. CDR3 region: CSARVGDRFHNEQFF. The CDR3 DNA is TGCAGTGCTAGAGTGGGGGACAGGTTCCACAATGAGCAGTTCTTC.

This clonotype was detected ten times or more. The gene calls are TRBV5-1 and TRBJ1-2, with D maybe TRBD1 (5 bases). V lost 0 bases and J lost 1, with 10 bases in between. The CDR3 length is 15 residues. The germline CDR1 and CDR2 sequences are SGHRS and YFSETQ. The CDR3 bases are TGCGCCAGCAGCTTGGCCGGGAGGGGTAACTATGGCTACACCTTC. Translation gives CASSLAGRGNYGYTF.

The table lists this clonotype with many counts. This sequence joins TRBV11-2 and TRBJ2-7; D is undetermined. V lost 0 bases and J lost 6, with 3 bases in between. This CDR3 region has 11 residues. Germline V gene lookup returns CDR1 SGHAT and CDR2 FQNNGV. The CDR3 spells CASSLEREQYF. CDR3 in DNA: TGTGCCAGCAGCTTAGAGCGCGAGCAGTACTTC.

This clonotype came up many times. The chain employs TRBV15 and TRBJ2-5; TRBD2 is a possible D gene (6 bases). Germline lookup yields CDR1 LNHNV and CDR2 YYDKDF (reference sequence). This CDR3 is 14 amino acids long. Trimming shortened V by 3 bases and J by 0 bases, and 8 bases separated the two germline ends. The CDR3 nucleotides are TGTGCCACCAGCAGGGGGGACTACCAAGAGACCCAGTACTTC. This codes for CATSRGDYQETQYF. Together with reference TRBV15 and TRBJ2-5, the CDR3 gives the full variable domain: DAMVIQNPRYQVTQFGKPVTLSCSQTLNHNVMYWYQQKSSQAPKLLFHYYDKDFNNEADTPDNFQSRRPNTSFCFLDIRSPGLGDTAMYLCATSRGDYQETQYFGPGTRLLVL.